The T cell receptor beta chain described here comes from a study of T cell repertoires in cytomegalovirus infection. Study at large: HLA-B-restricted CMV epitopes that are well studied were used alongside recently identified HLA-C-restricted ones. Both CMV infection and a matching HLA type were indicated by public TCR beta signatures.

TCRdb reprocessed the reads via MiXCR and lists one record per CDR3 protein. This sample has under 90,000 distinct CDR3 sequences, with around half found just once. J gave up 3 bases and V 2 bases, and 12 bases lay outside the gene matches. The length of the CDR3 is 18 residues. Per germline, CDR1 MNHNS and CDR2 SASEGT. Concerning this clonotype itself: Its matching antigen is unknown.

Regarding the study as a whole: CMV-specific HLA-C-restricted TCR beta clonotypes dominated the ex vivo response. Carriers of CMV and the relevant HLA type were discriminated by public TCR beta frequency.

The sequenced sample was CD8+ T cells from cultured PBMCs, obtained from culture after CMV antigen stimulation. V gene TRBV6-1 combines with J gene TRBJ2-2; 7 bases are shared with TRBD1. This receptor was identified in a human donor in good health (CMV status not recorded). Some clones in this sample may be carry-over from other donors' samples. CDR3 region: CASSEPVGAGGDTGELFF. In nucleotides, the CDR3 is TGTGCCAGCAGTGAACCTGTGGGCGCAGGGGGAGACACCGGGGAGCTGTTTTTT.